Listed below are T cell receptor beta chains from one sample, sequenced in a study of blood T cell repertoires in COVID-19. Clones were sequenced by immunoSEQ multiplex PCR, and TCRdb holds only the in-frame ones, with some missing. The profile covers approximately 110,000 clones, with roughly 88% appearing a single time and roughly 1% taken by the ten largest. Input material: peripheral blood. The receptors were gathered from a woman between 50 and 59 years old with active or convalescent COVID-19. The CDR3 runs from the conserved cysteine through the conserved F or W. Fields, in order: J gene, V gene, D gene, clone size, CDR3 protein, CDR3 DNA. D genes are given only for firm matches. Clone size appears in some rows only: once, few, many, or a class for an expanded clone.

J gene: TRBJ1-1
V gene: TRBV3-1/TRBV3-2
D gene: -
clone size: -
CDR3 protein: CASSQDEYRGTEAFF
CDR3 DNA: TGTGCCAGCAGCCAAGATGAGTACCGGGGCACTGAAGCTTTCTTT

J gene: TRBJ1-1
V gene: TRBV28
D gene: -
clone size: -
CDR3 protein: CASSGGTEAFF
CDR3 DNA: TGTGCCAGCAGTGGGGGGACTGAAGCTTTCTTT

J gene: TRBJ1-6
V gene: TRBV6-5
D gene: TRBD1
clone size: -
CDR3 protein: CASSNGQAYNSPLHF
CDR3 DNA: TGTGCCAGCAGTAATGGACAGGCCTATAATTCACCCCTCCACTTT

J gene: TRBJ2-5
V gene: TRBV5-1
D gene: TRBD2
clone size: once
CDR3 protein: CASSTSGDQETQYF
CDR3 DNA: TGCGCCAGCAGCACTAGCGGGGATCAAGAGACCCAGTACTTC

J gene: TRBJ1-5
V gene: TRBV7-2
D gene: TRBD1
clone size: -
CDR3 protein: CASSQGQGMGQPQHF
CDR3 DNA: TGTGCCAGCAGCCAAGGACAGGGTATGGGGCAGCCCCAGCATTTT

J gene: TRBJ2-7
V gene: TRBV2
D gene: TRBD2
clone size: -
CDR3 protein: CASSGGLAGEQYF
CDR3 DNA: TGTGCCAGCAGTGGCGGACTAGCGGGGGAGCAGTACTTC

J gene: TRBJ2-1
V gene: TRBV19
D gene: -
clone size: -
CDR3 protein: CASKRGNEQFF
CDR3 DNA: TGTGCCAGTAAAAGGGGGAATGAGCAGTTCTTC

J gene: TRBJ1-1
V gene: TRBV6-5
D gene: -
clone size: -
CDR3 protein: CASSYSMTGNTEAFF
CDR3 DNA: TGTGCCAGCAGTTATTCGATGACAGGTAACACTGAAGCTTTCTTT

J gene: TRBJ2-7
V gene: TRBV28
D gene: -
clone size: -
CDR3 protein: CASSPPRIYEQYF
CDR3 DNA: TGTGCCAGCAGTCCCCCCAGGATTTACGAGCAGTACTTC

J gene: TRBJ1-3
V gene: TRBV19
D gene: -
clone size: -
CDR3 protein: CASSITMANSGNTIYF
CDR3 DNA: TGTGCCAGTAGTATTACCATGGCCAACTCTGGAAACACCATATATTTT

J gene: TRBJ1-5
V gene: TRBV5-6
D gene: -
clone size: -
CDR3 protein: CASSLANQPQHF
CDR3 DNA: TGTGCCAGCAGCTTGGCTAATCAGCCCCAGCATTTT

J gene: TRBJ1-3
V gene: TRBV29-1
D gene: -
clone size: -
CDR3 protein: CSVGPLKGLSGNTIYF
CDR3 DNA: TGCAGCGTTGGCCCCTTGAAGGGACTCTCTGGAAACACCATATATTTT

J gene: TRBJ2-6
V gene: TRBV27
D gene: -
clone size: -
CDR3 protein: CASSVMEGILSGANVLTF
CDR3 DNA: TGTGCCAGCAGCGTTATGGAGGGTATCCTATCTGGGGCCAACGTCCTGACTTTC

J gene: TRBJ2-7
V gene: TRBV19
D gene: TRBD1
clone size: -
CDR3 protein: CASSNPGTGGGEQYF
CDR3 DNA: TGTGCCAGTAGTAACCCAGGGACAGGGGGAGGCGAGCAGTACTTC

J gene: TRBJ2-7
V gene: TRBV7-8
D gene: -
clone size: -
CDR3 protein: CASSSIYEQYF
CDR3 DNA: TGTGCCAGCAGCTCCATTTACGAGCAGTACTTC

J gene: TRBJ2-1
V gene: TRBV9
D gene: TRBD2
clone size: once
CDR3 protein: CASSVGHRSGTTHNEQFF
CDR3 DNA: TGTGCCAGCAGCGTAGGACACAGATCCGGGACTACACACAATGAGCAGTTCTTC

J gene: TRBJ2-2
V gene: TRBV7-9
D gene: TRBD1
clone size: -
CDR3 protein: CASTQGGGNTGELFF
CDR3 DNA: TGTGCCAGCACCCAAGGGGGCGGGAACACCGGGGAGCTGTTTTTT

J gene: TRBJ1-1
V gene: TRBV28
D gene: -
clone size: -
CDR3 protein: CASSPSSREAFF
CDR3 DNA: TGTGCCAGCAGCCCCAGTTCCAGAGAAGCTTTCTTT

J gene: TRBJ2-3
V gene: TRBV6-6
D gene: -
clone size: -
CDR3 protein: CASTTYTDTQYF
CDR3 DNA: TGTGCCAGCACCACTTACACAGATACGCAGTATTTT

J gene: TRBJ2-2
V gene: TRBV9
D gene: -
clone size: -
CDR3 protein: CASSVDPRPFWAVGDTGELFF
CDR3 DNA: TGTGCCAGCAGCGTAGACCCCCGCCCCTTTTGGGCAGTAGGTGACACCGGGGAGCTGTTTTTT

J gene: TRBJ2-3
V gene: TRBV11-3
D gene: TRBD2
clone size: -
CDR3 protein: CASSLGLAGPIDTQYF
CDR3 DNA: TGTGCCAGCAGCTTAGGACTAGCGGGACCCATCGATACGCAGTATTTT

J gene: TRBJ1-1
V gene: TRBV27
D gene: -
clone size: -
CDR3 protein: CASSLRYGGGSTEAFF
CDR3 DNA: TGTGCCAGCAGTTTACGTTACGGGGGAGGAAGCACTGAAGCTTTCTTT

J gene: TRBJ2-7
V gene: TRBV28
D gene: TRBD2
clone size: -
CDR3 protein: CASSFQREAPSSYEQYF
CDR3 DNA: TGTGCCAGCAGTTTCCAGCGGGAGGCCCCGAGCTCCTACGAGCAGTACTTC

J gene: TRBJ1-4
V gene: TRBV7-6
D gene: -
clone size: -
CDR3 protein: CASSGRGGPYNEKLFF
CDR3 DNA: TGTGCCAGCAGCGGCCGGGGGGGGCCTTATAATGAAAAACTGTTTTTT

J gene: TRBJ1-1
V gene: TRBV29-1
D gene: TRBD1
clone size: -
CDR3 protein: CSVGQGQTEAFF
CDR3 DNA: TGCAGCGTTGGACAGGGCCAAACTGAAGCTTTCTTT